These 23 T cell receptor beta chains were all obtained from the same sample, sequenced in a study of blood T cell repertoires in COVID-19. The protocol was immunoSEQ multiplex PCR, while the TCRdb copy is restricted to in-frame clones and leaves out a portion. The repertoire consists of 300,000 to 400,000 clones, with around 85% occurring once and the leading ten covering around 7.2%. The source material was peripheral blood. Receptors were obtained from a human donor in a cohort sampled during active COVID-19.

This chain's CDR3 is CASSFQGGQGFGYTF. In nucleotides, the CDR3 is TGTGCCAGCAGCTTCCAAGGGGGACAGGGTTTTGGCTACACCTTC. The rearrangement joins TRBV7-2 to TRBJ1-2, with 9 bases fitting TRBD1. Germline loops: CDR1 SGHTA, CDR2 FQGNSA. V gave up 3 bases and J gave up 7 bases; unmatched junction bases: 9. The CDR3 is 15 amino acids. Filled out from reference TRBV7-2 and TRBJ1-2, the complete variable domain reads GAGVSQSPSNKVTEKGKDVELRCDPISGHTALYWYRQSLGQGLEFLIYFQGNSAPDKSGLPSDRFSAERTGGSVSTLTIQRTQQEDSAVYLCASSFQGGQGFGYTFGSGTRLTVV.

The CDR3 nucleotides are TGTGCCAGCAGTTTATGGGACAGGGGAGGGTCACCCCTCCACTTT. This encodes CASSLWDRGGSPLHF. The genes are TRBV27 and TRBJ1-6; 10 bases line up with TRBD1. Germline-derived CDR1 and CDR2 are MNHEY and SMNVEV (reference sequence). The CDR3 is made up of 15 amino acids. Losses at the gene ends were 1 base for V and 10 bases for J; bases not matched to a gene: 4.

This chain links TRBV12-3 or TRBV12-4 with TRBJ1-1; the D is unclear. V gave up 6 bases and J gave up 3 bases, with 11 bases separating them. The CDR3 is 13 amino acids. The CDR3, as DNA: TGTGCCAGCAGGTTGGGTCGGGACACTGAAGCTTTCTTT. It specifies CASRLGRDTEAFF.

This chain joins TRBV29-1 and TRBJ2-3; the D is unclear. The CDR3 has 15 amino acids. Trimming took off 3 bases at V and 1 base at J, with 14 bases between the two ends. CDR1 is SQVTM and CDR2 is ANQGSEA in the germline V gene. The CDR3: CSVEWQNRGTDTQYF. The CDR3 DNA is TGCAGCGTTGAGTGGCAGAACCGGGGCACAGATACGCAGTATTTT.

The chain joins TRBV11-3 to TRBJ2-1, with D possibly matching TRBD1 (6 bases). Germline assignment: CDR1 SGHNT and CDR2 YENEEA. The CDR3 is 12 residues long. V was shortened by 6 bases and J by 7 bases, with 10 bases between the two germline ends. The CDR3 loop reads CASSPTGNEQFF. The CDR3 nucleotides are TGTGCCAGCAGTCCCACAGGGAATGAGCAGTTCTTC.

The chain is built from TRBV19 and TRBJ1-5; D gene unclear. Germline-derived CDR1 and CDR2 are LNHDA and SQIVND (reference sequence). There are 16 residues in the CDR3. The V end lost 7 bases, the J end lost 0 bases, and 16 bases lay between the germline ends. The CDR3 protein is CASNLGRATSNQPQHF. In DNA form, the CDR3 reads TGTGCCAGTAATCTGGGGAGGGCTACTAGCAATCAGCCCCAGCATTTT. The variable domain in full, completed from reference TRBV19 and TRBJ1-5, reads DGGITQSPKYLFRKEGQNVTLSCEQNLNHDAMYWYRQDPGQGLRLIYYSQIVNDFQKGDIAEGYSVSREKKESFPLTVTSAQKNPTAFYLCASNLGRATSNQPQHFGDGTRLSIL.

The V call is TRBV5-4, the J call TRBJ2-7; 9 bases fit TRBD2. Trimming removed 0 bases from V and 0 bases from J; junction bases left unmatched: 1. This CDR3 has 15 amino acids. Germline CDR1 is SGHNT and CDR2 is YYREEE (reference sequence). CDR3 sequence (DNA): TGTGCCAGCAGCTTGGGCGGGGGGGTCTCCTACGAGCAGTACTTC. Residues: CASSLGGGVSYEQYF. The full variable domain, rest sourced from reference TRBV5-4 and TRBJ2-7, is ETGVTQSPTHLIKTRGQQVTLRCSSQSGHNTVSWYQQALGQGPQFIFQYYREEENGRGNFPPRFSGLQFPNYSSELNVNALELDDSALYLCASSLGGGVSYEQYFGPGTRLTVT.

This rearrangement joins TRBV7-9 to TRBJ2-5; a weak D match, TRBD2 (7 bases). Trimming pared 4 bases from V and 3 bases from J, leaving 15 bases between. This CDR3 has 15 amino acids. Germline-derived CDR1 and CDR2 are SEHNR and FQNEAQ (reference sequence). The CDR3 nucleotides read TGTGCCAGCAGCTCTATTGGGGGGGCCGAAGAGACCCAGTACTTC. This encodes CASSSIGGAEETQYF.

The chain is built from TRBV30 and TRBJ2-7; 8 bases are a match to TRBD1. Germline V lookup: CDR1 GTSNPN, CDR2 SVGIG (reference sequence). V trimming: 2 bases; J trimming: 2 bases; junction bases outside the gene matches: 5. This CDR3 spans 14 amino acids. The CDR3, as DNA: TGTGCCTGGAGTACCTCAGGGGGCCCCTACGAGCAGTACTTC. Translation: CAWSTSGGPYEQYF.

This clone appeared a few times. The gene calls are TRBV27 and TRBJ1-5; possibly TRBD1 for D (5 bases). The CDR3 has 14 residues. V lost 5 bases and J lost 4, with 12 bases in between. Germline CDR1 reads MNHEY; CDR2 reads SMNVEV (reference sequence). CDR3 coding DNA: TGTGCCAGCAGTGTCCGGGACTCGAATCAGCCCCAGCATTTT. Its translation: CASSVRDSNQPQHF.

The chain joins TRBV24-1 to TRBJ2-5; 7 bases match TRBD1. This CDR3 contains 17 residues. Germline values: CDR1 KGHDR, CDR2 SFDVKD. The ends lost 5 bases at V and 5 bases at J; junction bases unmatched: 16. The CDR3 sequence is CATSGGSRQGTGETQYF. CDR3 sequence (DNA): TGTGCCACCAGTGGAGGTTCGAGACAGGGTACGGGGGAGACCCAGTACTTC.

The rearrangement uses TRBV12-3 or TRBV12-4 and TRBJ1-5; D possibly corresponds to TRBD1 (5 bases). This CDR3 region has 12 residues. Trimming cost V 7 bases and J 4 bases, with 8 bases left between them. CDR3 region: CASNSGNQPQHF. CDR3 sequence (DNA): TGTGCCAGCAACTCAGGGAATCAGCCCCAGCATTTT.

The chain uses TRBV6-5 and TRBJ1-4, with D possibly being TRBD1 (6 bases). Germline V gene lookup returns CDR1 MNHEY and CDR2 SVGAGI. With 6 bases removed from V and 0 bases from J, the gap between germline ends came to 8 bases. This CDR3 region has 14 residues. Here the CDR3 DNA reads TGTGCCAGCAGGGACAGTGCAACTAATGAAAAACTGTTTTTT. Translation: CASRDSATNEKLFF.

This clone was counted ten times or more. The junction departs from germline at one end; a sequencing error may be responsible. This chain joins TRBV30 and TRBJ2-3, with D perhaps TRBD2 (6 bases). The germline V gene has CDR1 GTSNPN and CDR2 SVGIG (reference sequence). This CDR3 is 12 amino acids long. The CDR3 region has the DNA TGTGCCTTGGAGGGTAGCACCGATACGCAGTATTTT. This sequence encodes CALEGSTDTQYF.

This clone was detected a few times. The chain is built from TRBV24-1 and TRBJ2-7; 7 bases fit TRBD1. Trimming removed 10 bases from V and 9 bases from J; junction bases left unmatched: 14. Germline CDR1 and CDR2: KGHDR and SFDVKD. This CDR3 contains 13 residues. CDR3 nucleotide sequence: TGTGCCACATCGGACAGGTTGCTACGAGGGCAGTACTTC. Its protein product is CATSDRLLRGQYF.

This rearrangement joins TRBV7-9 to TRBJ2-3, with D perhaps matching TRBD2 (6 bases). The CDR3 is 17 residues long. V was trimmed by 5 bases and J by 0 bases, leaving 18 bases between them. In germline, CDR1 is SEHNR, CDR2 FQNEAQ (reference sequence). The CDR3 sequence: CASSRPTDYSSTDTQYF. CDR3 bases: TGTGCCAGCAGCCGCCCCACGGACTATTCTAGCACAGATACGCAGTATTTT.

The rearrangement links TRBV14 to TRBJ1-6, with D perhaps TRBD1 (5 bases). Trimming removed 1 base from V and 11 bases from J, with 18 bases in between. The germline V gene has CDR1 SGHDN and CDR2 FVKESK. This CDR3 region has 16 residues. The CDR3 region has the DNA TGTGCCAGCAGCCAAGTCACTGGGGCGTTGCAGGCACCCCTCCACTTT. Protein product: CASSQVTGALQAPLHF.

This clone has just a few counts. The V gene is TRBV25-1, the J gene TRBJ2-2; the match to TRBD1 covers 7 bases. J gave up 1 base and V 4 bases, and 12 bases lay outside the gene matches. In germline, CDR1 is MGHDK, CDR2 SYGVNS. There are 18 residues in the CDR3. The CDR3, as DNA: TGTGCCAGCAGTGGGGACAGTGGGTCGGTCAAGAACACCGGGGAGCTGTTTTTT. As protein: CASSGDSGSVKNTGELFF.

This clone was seen only once. The V gene is TRBV7-3, the J gene TRBJ2-7; 13 nucleotides match TRBD2. Per the germline V gene, CDR1 is SGHTA and CDR2 is FQGTGA. Germline trimming cut 4 bases from V and 5 bases from J; bases unmatched to any gene: 8. CDR3 size: 16 residues. The CDR3 DNA follows: TGTGCCAGCAGCTCCTATCCCGGGACTAGCGGGGACGAGCAGTACTTC. As protein: CASSSYPGTSGDEQYF.

The chain is built from TRBV4-1 and TRBJ1-1, with TRBD1 matching over 9 bases. The J segment lost 3 bases and the V segment lost 0 bases, leaving 5 bases of the junction unmatched. Germline V lookup: CDR1 MGHRA, CDR2 YSYEKL. The CDR3 consists of 16 residues. The CDR3 loop is CASSQDGQGFDTEAFF. CDR3 in DNA: TGCGCCAGCAGCCAAGATGGACAGGGGTTCGACACTGAAGCTTTCTTT.

This clone showed up just a few times. The rearrangement joins TRBV7-8 to TRBJ1-4; D unclear. This CDR3 region has 13 residues. Trimming shortened V by 4 bases and J by 7 bases, and 10 bases separated the two germline ends. CDR1 is SGHVS and CDR2 is FQNEAQ in the germline V gene. The CDR3 protein is CASSSPPGEKLFF. CDR3 nucleotide sequence: TGTGCCAGCAGCTCTCCCCCCGGTGAAAAACTGTTTTTT. The full variable domain, in which reference TRBV7-8 and TRBJ1-4 provide the parts outside the CDR3, is GAGVSQSPRYKVAKRGQDVALRCDPISGHVSLFWYQQALGQGPEFLTYFQNEAQLDKSGLPSDRFFAERPEGSVSTLKIQRTQQEDSAVYLCASSSPPGEKLFFGSGTQLSVL.

The V call is TRBV2, the J call TRBJ1-2; no firm D call. The V end was cut by 6 bases, the J end by 0 bases, with 14 bases between. CDR1 is SNHLY, CDR2 FYNNEI, per germline. This CDR3 comprises 15 residues. CDR3 loop: CASSIIDTPNYGYTF. As DNA, the CDR3 is TGTGCCAGCAGCATTATAGACACCCCTAACTATGGCTACACCTTC.

The rearrangement joins TRBV5-1 to TRBJ1-2; D gene unclear. The germline CDR1 and CDR2 sequences are SGHRS and YFSETQ. This CDR3 is built from 13 residues. V was pared by 3 bases and J by 8 bases, with 14 bases between. This CDR3 is CASSSPKEGGYTF. The DNA of the CDR3 is TGCGCCAGCAGCTCCCCTAAGGAGGGAGGCTACACCTTC.